This T cell receptor beta chain was sequenced during a study of cytomegalovirus exposure and HLA in healthy donors. With 60 Vbeta and 13 Jbeta primers, the PCR was carried out. Clones were sequenced by immunoSEQ multiplex PCR, and TCRdb holds only the in-frame ones, with some missing. The sample carries some 57,000 clones, roughly 90% recorded once. This clone was seen just once. Its antigen is unidentified. Points from the study as a whole: TCR beta sequences numbering fewer than 20,000 were associated with HLA alleles at 0.05 false discovery rate in a later analysis. Accurate HLA-A and HLA-B prediction from TCR beta sequences was reported for most subjects. Presence/absence analyses treated sequencing depth as roughly uniform across donors.

With 5 bases removed from V and 0 bases from J, the gap between germline ends came to 11 bases. The CDR3 contains 15 residues. Germline CDR1 reads SGHTA; CDR2 reads FQGNSA. The specimen was PBMCs. The chain couples TRBV7-2 to TRBJ2-4; possible D gene TRBD2, 6 bases. This receptor was taken from a man aged 25 to 40 in good health and CMV-seropositive. Here the CDR3 DNA reads TGTGCCAGCAGCCCTAGGGGACTAGCCAAAAACATTCAGTACTTC. This sequence encodes CASSPRGLAKNIQYF.